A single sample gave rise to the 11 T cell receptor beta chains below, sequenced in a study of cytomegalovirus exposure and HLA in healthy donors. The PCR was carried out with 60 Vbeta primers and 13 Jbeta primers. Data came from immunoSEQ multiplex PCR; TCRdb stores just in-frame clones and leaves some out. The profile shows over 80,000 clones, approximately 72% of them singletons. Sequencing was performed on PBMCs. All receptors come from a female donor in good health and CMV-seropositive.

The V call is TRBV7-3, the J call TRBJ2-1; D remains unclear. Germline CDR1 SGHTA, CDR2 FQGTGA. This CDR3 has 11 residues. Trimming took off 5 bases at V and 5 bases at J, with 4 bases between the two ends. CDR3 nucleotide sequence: TGTGCCAGCAGCCAAAACAATGAGCAGTTCTTC. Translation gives CASSQNNEQFF.

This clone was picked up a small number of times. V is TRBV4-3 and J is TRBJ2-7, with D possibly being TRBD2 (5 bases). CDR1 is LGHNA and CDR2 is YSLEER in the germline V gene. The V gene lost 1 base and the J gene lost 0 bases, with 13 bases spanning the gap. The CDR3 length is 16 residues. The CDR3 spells CASSQGAGGSSYEQYF. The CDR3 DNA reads TGCGCCAGCAGCCAAGGTGCCGGTGGGAGCTCCTACGAGCAGTACTTC.

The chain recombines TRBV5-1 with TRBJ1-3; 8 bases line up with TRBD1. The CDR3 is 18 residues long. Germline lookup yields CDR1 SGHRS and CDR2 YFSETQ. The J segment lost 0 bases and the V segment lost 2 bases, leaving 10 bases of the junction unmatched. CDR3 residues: CASSLTTGTGASGNTIYF. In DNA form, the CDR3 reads TGCGCCAGCAGCTTAACTACCGGGACAGGAGCCTCTGGAAACACCATATATTTT.

The CDR3 DNA reads as TGTGCCAGCAGCTTAAGACTAGCGAGCCACGAGCAGTACTTC. It translates to CASSLRLASHEQYF. The chain has TRBV7-6 and TRBJ2-7; TRBD2 matches at 8 bases. Trimming cost V 2 bases and J 5 bases; bases outside gene matches: 5. The germline V gene has CDR1 SGHVS and CDR2 FNYEAQ. This CDR3 contains 14 residues.

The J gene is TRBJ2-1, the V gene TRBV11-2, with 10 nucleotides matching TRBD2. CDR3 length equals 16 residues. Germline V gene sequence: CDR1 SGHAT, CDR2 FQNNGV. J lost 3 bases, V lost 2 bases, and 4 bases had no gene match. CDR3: CASSLSGGALYNEQFF. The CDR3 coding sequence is TGTGCCAGCAGCTTAAGCGGGGGGGCTCTCTACAATGAGCAGTTCTTC. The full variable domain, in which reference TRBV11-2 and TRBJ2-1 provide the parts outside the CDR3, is EAGVAQSPRYKIIEKRQSVAFWCNPISGHATLYWYQQILGQGPKLLIQFQNNGVVDDSQLPKDRFSAERLKGVDSTLKIQPAKLEDSAVYLCASSLSGGALYNEQFFGPGTRLTVL.

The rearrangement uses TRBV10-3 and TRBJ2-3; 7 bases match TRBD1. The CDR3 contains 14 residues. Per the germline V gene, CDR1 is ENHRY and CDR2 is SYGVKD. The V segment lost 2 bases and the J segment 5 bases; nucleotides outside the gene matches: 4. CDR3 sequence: CAISERQGLDTQYF. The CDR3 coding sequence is TGTGCCATCAGTGAGAGACAGGGTCTAGATACGCAGTATTTT.

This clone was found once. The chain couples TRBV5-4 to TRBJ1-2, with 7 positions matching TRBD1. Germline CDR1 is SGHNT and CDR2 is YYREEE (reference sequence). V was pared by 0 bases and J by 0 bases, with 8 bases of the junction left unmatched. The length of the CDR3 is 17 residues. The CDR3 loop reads CASSLGAGGSSNYGYTF. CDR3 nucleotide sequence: TGTGCCAGCAGCTTGGGGGCAGGGGGTAGCTCTAACTATGGCTACACCTTC.

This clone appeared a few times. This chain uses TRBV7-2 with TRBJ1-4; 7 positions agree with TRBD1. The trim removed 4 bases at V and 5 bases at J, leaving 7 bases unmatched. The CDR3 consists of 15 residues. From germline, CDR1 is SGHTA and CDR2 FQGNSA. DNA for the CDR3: TGTGCCAGCAGCTCGACAGGGATAGCGAATGAAAAACTGTTTTTT. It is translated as CASSSTGIANEKLFF.

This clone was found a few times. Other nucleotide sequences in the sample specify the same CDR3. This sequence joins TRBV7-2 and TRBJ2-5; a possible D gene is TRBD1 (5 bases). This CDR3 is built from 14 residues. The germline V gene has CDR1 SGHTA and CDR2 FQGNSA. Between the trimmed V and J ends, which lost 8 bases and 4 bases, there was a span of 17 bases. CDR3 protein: CASQPPTDRETQYF. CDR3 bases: TGTGCCAGCCAACCCCCGACAGATCGAGAGACCCAGTACTTC.

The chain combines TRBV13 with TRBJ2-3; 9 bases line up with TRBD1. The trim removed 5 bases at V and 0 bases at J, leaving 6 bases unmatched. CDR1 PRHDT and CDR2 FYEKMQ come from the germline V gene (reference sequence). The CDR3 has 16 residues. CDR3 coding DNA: TGTGCCAGCAGCGTATCTGGGACAGGGAGCACAGATACGCAGTATTTT. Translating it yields CASSVSGTGSTDTQYF.

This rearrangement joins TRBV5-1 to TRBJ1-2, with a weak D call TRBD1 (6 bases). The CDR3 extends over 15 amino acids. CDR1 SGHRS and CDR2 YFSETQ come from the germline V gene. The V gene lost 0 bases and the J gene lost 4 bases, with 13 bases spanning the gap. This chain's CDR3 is CASSLEGGAGYGYTF. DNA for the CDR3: TGCGCCAGCAGCTTGGAGGGGGGGGCAGGCTATGGCTACACCTTC.